This T cell receptor beta chain was sequenced for a study of CD8 T cells in ankylosing spondylitis. General observations from the study: Disease-linked clones reportedly concentrated significantly in matched ankylosing spondylitis synovial fluid. In reactive arthritis synovial fluid and blood, some motif variants had been reported before.

On this clonotype itself: Antigen: not known.

The germline V gene encodes CDR1 MNHEY and CDR2 SVGAGI. The CDR3 loop spans 12 amino acids. The V gene end was trimmed by 9 bases and the J gene end by 8 bases; junction bases not matched to a gene: 8. It was by quantitative 5'-RACE with molecular barcodes that TCR beta libraries were made. In TCRdb, the 5' RACE reads were re-called with MiXCR into one record per CDR3 protein. The sample has a few hundred thousand distinct CDR3 sequences, roughly 20% seen once; the top ten hold around 3.2%. The gene calls are TRBV6-5 and TRBJ1-2; TRBD1 matches 8 bases. The receptor was derived from a female donor with ankylosing spondylitis or in good health (not recorded which). The sequenced sample was blood, either unsorted or a sorted T cell fraction (not recorded which). CDR3 protein: CASRTGRAGYTF. Here the CDR3 DNA reads TGTGCCAGTCGGACAGGGCGGGCGGGCTACACCTTC.